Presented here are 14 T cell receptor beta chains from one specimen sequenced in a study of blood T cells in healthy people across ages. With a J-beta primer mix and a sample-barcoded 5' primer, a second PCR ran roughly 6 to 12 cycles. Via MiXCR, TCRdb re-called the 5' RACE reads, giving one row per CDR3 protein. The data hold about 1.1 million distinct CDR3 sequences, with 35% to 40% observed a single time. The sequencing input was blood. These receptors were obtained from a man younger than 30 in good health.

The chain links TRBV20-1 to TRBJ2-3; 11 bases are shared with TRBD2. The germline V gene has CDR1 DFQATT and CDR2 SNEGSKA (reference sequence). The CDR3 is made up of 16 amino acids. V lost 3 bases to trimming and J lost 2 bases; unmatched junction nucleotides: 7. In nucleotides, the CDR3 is TGCAGTGCTAGCCCTGCGACTAGCGGGGTCACAGATACGCAGTATTTT. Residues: CSASPATSGVTDTQYF.

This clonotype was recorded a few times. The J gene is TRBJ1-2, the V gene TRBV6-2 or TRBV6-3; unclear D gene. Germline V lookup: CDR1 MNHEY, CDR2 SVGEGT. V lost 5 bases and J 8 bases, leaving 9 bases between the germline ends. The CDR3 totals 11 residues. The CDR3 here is CASSRSQGYTF. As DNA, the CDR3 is TGTGCCAGCAGTCGATCGCAAGGCTACACCTTC.

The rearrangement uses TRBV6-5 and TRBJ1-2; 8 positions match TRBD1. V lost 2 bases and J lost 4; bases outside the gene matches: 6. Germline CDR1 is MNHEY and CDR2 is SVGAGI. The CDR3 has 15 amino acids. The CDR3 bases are TGTGCCAGCAGTTACCCCGGACAGGGCAGCTATGGCTACACCTTC. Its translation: CASSYPGQGSYGYTF.

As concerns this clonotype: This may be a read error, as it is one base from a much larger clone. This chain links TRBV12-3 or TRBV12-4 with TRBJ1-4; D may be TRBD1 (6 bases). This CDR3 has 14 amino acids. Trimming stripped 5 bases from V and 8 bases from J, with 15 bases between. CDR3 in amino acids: CASSIVQGGEKLFF. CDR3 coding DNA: TGTGCCAGCAGTATAGTACAGGGTGGCGAAAAACTGTTTTTT.

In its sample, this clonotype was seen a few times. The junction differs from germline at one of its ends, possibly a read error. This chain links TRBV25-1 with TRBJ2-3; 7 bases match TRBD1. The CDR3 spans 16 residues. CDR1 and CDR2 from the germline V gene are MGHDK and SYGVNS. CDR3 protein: CASSERDRVFTDMQYF. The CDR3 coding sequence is TGTGCCAGCAGTGAACGTGACAGGGTCTTCACAGATATGCAGTATTTT.

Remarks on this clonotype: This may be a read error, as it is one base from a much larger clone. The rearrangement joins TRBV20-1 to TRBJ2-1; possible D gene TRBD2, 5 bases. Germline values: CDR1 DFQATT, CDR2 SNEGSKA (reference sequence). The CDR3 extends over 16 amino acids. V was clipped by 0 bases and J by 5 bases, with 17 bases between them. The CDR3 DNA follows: TGCAGTGCTAGAGATGGGCGGGTTTTAAGGAACAATGAGCAGTTCTTC. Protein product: CSARDGRVLRNNEQFF.

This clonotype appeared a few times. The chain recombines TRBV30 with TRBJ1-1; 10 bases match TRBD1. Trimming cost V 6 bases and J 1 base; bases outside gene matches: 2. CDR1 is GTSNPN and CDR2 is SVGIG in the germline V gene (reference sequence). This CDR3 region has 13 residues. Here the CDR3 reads CACRDRGNTEAFF. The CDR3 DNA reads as TGTGCCTGCCGGGACAGGGGGAACACTGAAGCTTTCTTT.

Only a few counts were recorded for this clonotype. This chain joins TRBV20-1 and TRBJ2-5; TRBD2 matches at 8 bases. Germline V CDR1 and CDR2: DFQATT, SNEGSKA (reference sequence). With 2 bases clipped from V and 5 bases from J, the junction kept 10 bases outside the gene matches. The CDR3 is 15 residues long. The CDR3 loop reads CSARNAGGSLETQYF. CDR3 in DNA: TGCAGTGCTAGAAACGCGGGGGGCTCCTTGGAGACCCAGTACTTC.

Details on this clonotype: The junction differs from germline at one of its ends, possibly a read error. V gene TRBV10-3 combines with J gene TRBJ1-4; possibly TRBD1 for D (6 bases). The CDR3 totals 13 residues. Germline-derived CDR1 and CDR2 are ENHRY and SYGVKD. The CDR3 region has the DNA TGTGCCAGCAGTGAGGGGGGTAACGAAAAACTGTTTTTT. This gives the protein CASSEGGNEKLFF.

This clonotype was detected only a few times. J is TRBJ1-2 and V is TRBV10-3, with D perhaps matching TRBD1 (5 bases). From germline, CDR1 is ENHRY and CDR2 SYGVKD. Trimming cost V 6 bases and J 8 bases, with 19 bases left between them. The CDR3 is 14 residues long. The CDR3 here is CAIREHGGVEGYTF. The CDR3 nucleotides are TGTGCCATCAGAGAACATGGGGGTGTAGAGGGCTACACCTTC.

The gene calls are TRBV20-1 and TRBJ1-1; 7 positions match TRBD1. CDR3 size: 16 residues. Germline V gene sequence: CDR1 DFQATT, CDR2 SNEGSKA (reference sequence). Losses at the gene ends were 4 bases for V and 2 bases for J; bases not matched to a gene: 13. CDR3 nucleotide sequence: TGCAGTGCTAACGACCCGGAACAGGGGTCCAACACTGAAGCTTTCTTT. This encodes CSANDPEQGSNTEAFF.

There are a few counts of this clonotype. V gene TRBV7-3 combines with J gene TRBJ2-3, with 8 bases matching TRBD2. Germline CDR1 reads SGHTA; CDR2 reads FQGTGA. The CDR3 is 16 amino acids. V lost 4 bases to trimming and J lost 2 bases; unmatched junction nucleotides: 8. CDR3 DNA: TGTGCCAGCAGCTCGAAACCGGGGGGGCCCACAGATACGCAGTATTTT. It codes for CASSSKPGGPTDTQYF.

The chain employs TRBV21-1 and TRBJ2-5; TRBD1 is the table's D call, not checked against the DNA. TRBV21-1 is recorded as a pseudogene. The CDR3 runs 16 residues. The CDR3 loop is CASSRHRGDTKETQYF. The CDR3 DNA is TGTGCCAGCAGCAGACATAGGGGGGACACTAAAGAGACCCAGTACTTC.

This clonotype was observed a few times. The CDR3 nucleotides are TGTGCCAGCACCTCATACACTGAAGCTTTCTTT. Amino acid sequence: CASTSYTEAFF. V gene TRBV7-2 combines with J gene TRBJ1-1, with no clear D. Germline CDR1 is SGHTA and CDR2 is FQGNSA. This CDR3 comprises 11 residues. The V gene lost 7 bases and the J gene lost 3 bases, with 6 bases spanning the gap.